This T cell receptor beta chain was identified in a study of cytomegalovirus exposure and HLA in healthy donors. Points on this clone: What it binds is unknown. This same CDR3 is encoded by further DNA sequences in the sample.

Whole-study results and caveats: High sensitivity and specificity were reportedly achieved when the classifier diagnosed cytomegalovirus status.

The PCR contained 60 Vbeta and 13 Jbeta primers. TCRdb's copy holds only in-frame clones and misses some; the assay was immunoSEQ multiplex PCR. This table holds 150,000 to 200,000 clones, around 77% found once. Per the germline V gene, CDR1 is MDHEN and CDR2 is SYDVKM. With 7 bases removed from V and 5 bases from J, the gap between germline ends came to 20 bases. The CDR3 is made up of 16 amino acids. The chain recombines TRBV28 with TRBJ1-4; possible D gene TRBD1, 5 bases. The source is a man aged 60 to 75 in good health and CMV-seronegative. Material: PBMCs. The CDR3 DNA is TGTGCCAGCACCCTCGGTCGGGGGGGTCGAAATGAAAAACTGTTTTTT. It yields the protein CASTLGRGGRNEKLFF. The variable domain in full, completed from reference TRBV28 and TRBJ1-4, reads DVKVTQSSRYLVKRTGEKVFLECVQDMDHENMFWYRQDPGLGLRLIYFSYDVKMKEKGDIPEGYSVSREKKERFSLILESASTNQTSMYLCASTLGRGGRNEKLFFGSGTQLSVL.